This T cell receptor beta chain was recovered during a study of Ad26.COV2.S vaccination and SARS-CoV-2 variants. Noted treatment: 15 to 20 received Ad26.COV2.S at low or high dose, single or two shots; several received placebo; per-sample allocation not given. At day 63 after the first vaccine or placebo injection, samples were drawn. Clones were read by immunoSEQ multiplex PCR, and TCRdb kept only the in-frame ones, dropping some. The data hold approximately 340,000 clones, with roughly 85% observed a single time. V dropped 2 bases and J dropped 4 bases, with 7 bases sitting between them. Germline V gene sequence: CDR1 SGHNT, CDR2 YENEEA. This CDR3 region has 13 residues.

Here the sequenced sample was peripheral blood, taken in a trial of Ad26.COV2.S vaccine versus placebo. The chain uses TRBV11-3 and TRBJ2-3; D gene uncertain. The source is a person aged 18-65 years who received the Ad26.COV2.S COVID-19 vaccine or a placebo. The CDR3 region is CASSLRGADTQYF. DNA for the CDR3: TGTGCCAGCAGCTTACGAGGAGCAGATACGCAGTATTTT.